The clone carrying this T cell receptor beta chain came up once. As yet, its antigen is unknown. The CDR3 covers 12 residues. Germline values: CDR1 SNHLY, CDR2 FYNNEI. V lost 6 bases and J 7 bases, leaving 10 bases between the germline ends. If patients had autoimmune disease history or systemic immunosuppression, they were excluded. These data originate in a study of OX40 agonist ivuxolimab in advanced cancers. General study findings and limits: On average, CD8+ T cells had more expanded clones than CD4+.

Some clones are missing from TCRdb's copy, which holds only in-frame ones; the method was immunoSEQ multiplex PCR. The sample records 80,000 or so clones, approximately 85% being singletons. This receptor was obtained from an adult with an advanced solid tumor such as melanoma, head and neck, liver or kidney cancer. The chain carries TRBV2 and TRBJ1-3, with D perhaps TRBD1 (5 bases). The starting material was CD4+ or CD8+ T cells sorted from blood, obtained in a trial of the OX40 agonist ivuxolimab. CDR3 residues: CASSPRGNTIYF. In DNA form, the CDR3 reads TGTGCCAGCAGCCCCCGGGGGAACACCATATATTTT. The full variable domain, with the rest looked up from reference TRBV2 and TRBJ1-3, is EPEVTQTPSHQVTQMGQEVILRCVPISNHLYFYWYRQILGQKVEFLVSFYNNEISEKSEIFDDQFSVERPDGSNFTLKIRSTKLEDSAMYFCASSPRGNTIYFGEGSWLTVV.